Listed below are T cell receptor beta chains from one sample, sequenced in a study of T cell changes during pregnancy in multiple sclerosis. Assay: immunoSEQ multiplex PCR; the TCRdb copy retains only in-frame clones and omits some. Of some 67,000 clones in the sample, around 92% were seen once. Here the sequenced sample was peripheral blood, taken in the first trimester of pregnancy. The receptors were sampled from a female donor with multiple sclerosis, enrolled in a pregnancy study. Each CDR3 is given without its conserved first and last residue.

CDR3 length,V gene,CDR3 protein
11,TRBV5-6,ASSLYRGQPQH
13,TRBV5-1,ASSLRTGMNTEAF
14,TRBV6-4,ASSDSRTSFTDTQY
12,TRBV28,ASSFPDRDYGYT
14,TRBV7-2,ASSFNLQVEYYGYT
13,TRBV7-3,ASSLIGGAATEAF
13,TRBV19,ASGGGARVEGPQH
14,TRBV28,ASSLIPGTGRQEQY
13,TRBV5-5,ASSLAPNSNQPQH
11,TRBV6-6,ATQREGTAEQY
14,TRBV5-1,ASSLSWERAYNEQF
14,TRBV15,ATSRDRSANTGELF
12,TRBV18,ASSQQGYGGELF
12,TRBV5-6,ASSPAGWDTEAF
13,TRBV9,ASSVGRGQRETQY
12,TRBV6-4,ASSDSRSSPEQF
14,TRBV5-4,ASSPQPGQGNEKLF
13,TRBV30,AWSVRGVVTQRAF
13,TRBV6-6,ASRGLAGPTDTQY
14,TRBV11-3,ASSTGLAGGISEQF
13,TRBV2,ASSVGQGGNTEAF
15,TRBV30,AWSSTRGSPGANVLT